One sample yielded the 4 T cell receptor beta chains listed below, sequenced in a study of T cell responses to AZD1222 COVID-19 vaccine. Profiling relied on immunoSEQ multiplex PCR, and the TCRdb table lists in-frame clones only, not all of them. The sample consists of 150,000 to 200,000 clones, roughly 94% of them appearing once. The starting material was peripheral blood, obtained 28 days after the second AZD1222 dose. These receptor sequences come from an adult who received the AZD1222 COVID-19 vaccine.

Concerning this clone: The same CDR3 is also encoded by other DNA sequences in this sample. J is TRBJ1-1 and V is TRBV5-1; 11 bases match TRBD1. V lost 3 bases and J lost 4; bases outside the gene matches: 5. Germline lookup yields CDR1 SGHRS and CDR2 YFSETQ. CDR3 length: 15 residues. The CDR3 is CASSSTGTGGTEAFF. The CDR3 DNA reads TGCGCCAGCAGCTCCACCGGGACAGGGGGCACTGAAGCTTTCTTT.

The rearrangement uses TRBV2 and TRBJ1-1; unclear D gene. The CDR3 runs 15 residues. CDR1 SNHLY and CDR2 FYNNEI come from the germline V gene. Trimming removed 0 bases from V and 10 bases from J, with 18 bases in between. CDR3: CASSEAAPVLLGAFF. CDR3 DNA: TGTGCCAGCAGTGAAGCGGCCCCAGTTCTTTTGGGAGCTTTCTTT.

This clone was seen only once. V gene TRBV5-6 combines with J gene TRBJ1-5, with D unresolved. CDR1 is SGHDT, CDR2 YYEEEE, per germline. The CDR3 has 13 amino acids. The ends were cut back, 4 bases at V and 4 bases at J, with 9 bases in the middle. DNA for the CDR3: TGTGCCAGCAGCATAAACCTAAATCAGCCCCAGCATTTT. This gives the protein CASSINLNQPQHF.

This sequence joins TRBV7-2 and TRBJ1-2, with 7 positions matching TRBD1. Per germline, CDR1 SGHTA and CDR2 FQGNSA. This CDR3 region has 13 residues. V lost 5 bases, J lost 3 bases, and 3 bases stayed unmatched. This chain's CDR3 is CASSPQGDYGYTF. The CDR3 nucleotides are TGTGCCAGCAGCCCTCAGGGGGACTATGGCTACACCTTC.